This T cell receptor (beta chain) derives from a study of T cell responses to AZD1222 COVID-19 vaccine. General study findings and limits: Females outnumbered males among donors, who were mostly white British; clonal diversity was possibly underestimated. Nearly half of spike-specific TCRs reportedly go after variant regions that carry no mutations.

The CDR3 extends over 14 amino acids. With 5 bases removed from V and 10 bases from J, the gap between germline ends came to 15 bases. Germline V gene sequence: CDR1 MNHEY, CDR2 SVGEGT. The method was immunoSEQ multiplex PCR; TCRdb's version includes in-frame clones alone and lacks a portion of them. The data show about 110,000 clones, about 87% seen once. On this clone itself: Its target is unknown.

This receptor was obtained from an adult who received the AZD1222 COVID-19 vaccine. V usage is TRBV6-2 or TRBV6-3 and J usage is TRBJ1-6; D is perhaps TRBD1 (5 bases). Sequencing was performed on peripheral blood, taken 28 days after the second AZD1222 dose. Here the CDR3 reads CASSRPLEGSPLHF. The DNA of the CDR3 is TGTGCCAGCAGTCGGCCCCTCGAGGGGTCACCCCTCCACTTT.